This T cell receptor beta chain was captured by sequencing in a study of blood T cell repertoires in COVID-19. Authors' methods: The authors estimated nucleated cell counts from reference gene primer amplification. Sequencing was performed with immunoSEQ multiplex PCR; in TCRdb, only in-frame clones are kept and a portion is missing. From that table come the V and J calls and clone size; the DNA was used to work out D and trimming. This table has fewer than 200,000 clones, approximately 87% appearing once. A single count supports this clone. The CDR3 is 16 residues long. Trimming cost V 3 bases and J 9 bases, with 19 bases left between them. The germline V gene encodes CDR1 SGDLS and CDR2 YYNGEE.

What was sequenced was PBMCs or T cells enriched from blood (not recorded which). The TCR was taken from a woman aged 45-65 years who had recovered from COVID-19. V is TRBV9 and J is TRBJ1-6, with D uncertain. CDR3 nucleotides: TGTGCCAGCAGCGCTTACGAGGGCCTAATGGGTTCACCCCTCCACTTT. Its translation: CASSAYEGLMGSPLHF.